A selection of T cell receptor beta chains follows, all from one sample in a study of shared clonotypes between healthy human individuals. Assay: immunoSEQ multiplex PCR; the TCRdb copy retains only in-frame clones and omits some. Here the sample spans about 2.4 million clones, just over 90% being singletons. Sequenced input: naive CD4+ T cells sorted from blood. These receptors all come from a man aged 18 to 35 in good health. Both conserved end residues are part of each CDR3. A D gene is named only where the DNA matches it firmly. For some rows the clone size is stated as once, few or many, or as a class when expanded; others skip it.

CDR3: CASRVTGDYGYTF
DNA: TGTGCCAGTAGAGTGACAGGGGACTATGGCTACACCTTC
V: TRBV19
size: .
length: 13
D: TRBD1
J: TRBJ1-2

CDR3: CASSLVGDPEAFF
DNA: TGTGCCAGCAGCTTGGTTGGGGATCCTGAAGCTTTCTTT
V: TRBV5-4
size: once
length: 13
D: .
J: TRBJ1-1

CDR3: CASRNGQTGYTF
DNA: TGTGCCAGCAGAAACGGTCAGACAGGGTACACCTTC
V: TRBV6-5
size: .
length: 12
D: TRBD1
J: TRBJ1-2

CDR3: CASSLRSGTNTGELFF
DNA: TGCGCCAGCAGCTTAAGGAGCGGGACGAACACCGGGGAGCTGTTTTTT
V: TRBV5-1
size: .
length: 16
D: TRBD2
J: TRBJ2-2

CDR3: CASSLSAATEAFF
DNA: TGCGCCAGCAGCTTGTCGGCGGCCACTGAAGCTTTCTTT
V: TRBV5-1
size: .
length: 13
D: .
J: TRBJ1-1

CDR3: CSVQKLLNTEAFF
DNA: TGCAGCGTTCAGAAGCTTTTGAACACTGAAGCTTTCTTT
V: TRBV29-1
size: few
length: 13
D: .
J: TRBJ1-1

CDR3: CASSLVAGQIDYGYTF
DNA: TGTGCCAGCAGCTTAGTGGCGGGACAGATTGACTATGGCTACACCTTC
V: TRBV7-8
size: .
length: 16
D: TRBD1
J: TRBJ1-2

CDR3: CASSKGAVDTQYF
DNA: TGTGCCAGCAGCAAAGGGGCGGTGGATACGCAGTATTTT
V: TRBV21-1
size: .
length: 13
D: .
J: TRBJ2-3

CDR3: CASSLLAALTYEQYF
DNA: TGTGCCAGCAGCTTACTAGCGGCCCTTACCTACGAGCAGTACTTC
V: TRBV7-2
size: .
length: 15
D: TRBD2
J: TRBJ2-7

CDR3: CASSQAWQNQPQHF
DNA: TGCGCCAGCAGCCAAGCTTGGCAGAATCAGCCCCAGCATTTT
V: TRBV4-3
size: .
length: 14
D: .
J: TRBJ1-5

CDR3: CASSLSDGVYGYTF
DNA: TGCGCCAGCAGCTTGTCGGACGGCGTCTATGGCTACACCTTC
V: TRBV5-1
size: .
length: 14
D: .
J: TRBJ1-2

CDR3: CAWSSGIAGNTIYF
DNA: TGTGCCTGGAGTTCAGGGATAGCCGGAAACACCATATATTTT
V: TRBV30
size: .
length: 14
D: .
J: TRBJ1-3

CDR3: CASSSSGTYEQYF
DNA: TGTGCCAGCAGCTCTAGCGGTACCTACGAGCAGTACTTC
V: TRBV11-2
size: .
length: 13
D: TRBD2
J: TRBJ2-7